This T cell receptor beta chain was found in a study of CD8 T cells in Susac syndrome. Study-level results: Susac-specific public clones found in total CD8+ repertoires numbered more than 15, and those in CD8+ TEMRA repertoires numbered about five.

From blood CD8+ and CD4+ T cells, the TCR beta chain was sequenced. An amount of RNA that ranged from 0.5 to 1 ug was reverse transcribed with random hexamers. TCRdb re-called the immunoSEQ multiplex PCR reads through MiXCR, storing one row per CDR3 protein. The sample holds tens of thousands of distinct CDR3 sequences, 85% to 95% seen once. As regards this clonotype: Its target is unknown.

Specimen: CD8+ T cells from PBMCs. This TCR came from a human donor with Susac syndrome.

The CDR3 coding sequence is TGTGCCAGCAGCTTGGGGATTCCACAGGGGGGCTCCTACAATGAGCAGTTCTTC. This gives the protein CASSLGIPQGGSYNEQFF. This chain uses TRBV7-9 with TRBJ2-1; TRBD1 aligns across 8 bases. Germline CDR1 and CDR2: SEHNR and FQNEAQ (reference sequence). The CDR3 runs 18 residues. V shed 3 bases, J shed 0 bases, and the junction held 10 bases outside the gene matches.